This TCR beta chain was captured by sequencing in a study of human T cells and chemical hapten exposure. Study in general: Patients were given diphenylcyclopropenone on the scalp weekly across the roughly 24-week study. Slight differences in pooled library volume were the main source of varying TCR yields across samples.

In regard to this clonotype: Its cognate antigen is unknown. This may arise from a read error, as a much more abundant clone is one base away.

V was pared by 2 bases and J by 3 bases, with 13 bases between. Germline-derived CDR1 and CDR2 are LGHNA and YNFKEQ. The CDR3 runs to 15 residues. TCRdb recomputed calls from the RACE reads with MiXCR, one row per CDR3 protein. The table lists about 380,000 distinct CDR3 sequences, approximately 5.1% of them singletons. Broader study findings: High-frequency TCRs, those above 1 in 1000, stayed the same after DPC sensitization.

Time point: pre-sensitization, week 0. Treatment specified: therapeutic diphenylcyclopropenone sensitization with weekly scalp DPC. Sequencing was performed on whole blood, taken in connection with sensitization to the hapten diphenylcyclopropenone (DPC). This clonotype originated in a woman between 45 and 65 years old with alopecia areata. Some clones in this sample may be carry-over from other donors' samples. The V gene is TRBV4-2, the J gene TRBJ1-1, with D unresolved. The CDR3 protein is CASSQSGRSDTEAFF. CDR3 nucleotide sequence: TGTGCCAGCAGCCAATCCGGGAGGTCGGACACTGAAGCTTTCTTT.